One TCR beta chain is described in this entry. Source study methods: Amplification with reference gene primers provided the estimates of nucleated cell counts. The protocol was immunoSEQ multiplex PCR, while the TCRdb copy is restricted to in-frame clones and leaves out a portion. V and J calls and clone size come straight from that table; D and trimming were deduced from the DNA. The sample includes some 96,000 clones, about 80% seen only once; the top ten take approximately 29%. This record belongs to a study of blood T cell repertoires in COVID-19. Study-wide background: Acute and convalescent COVID-19 specimens originated in the United States, Italy and Spain.

The CDR3 extends over 13 amino acids. Trimming shortened V by 5 bases and J by 0 bases, and 7 bases separated the two germline ends. Germline-derived CDR1 and CDR2 are SGHAT and FQDESV (reference sequence). The sequence was obtained from a man aged 70 or older with active or convalescent COVID-19. The V call is TRBV11-1, the J call TRBJ1-1, with D hard to call. Specimen: peripheral blood. CDR3 DNA: TGTGCCAGCAGCCCCAGGCTGAACACTGAAGCTTTCTTT. Its translation: CASSPRLNTEAFF. The full variable domain, with the rest looked up from reference TRBV11-1 and TRBJ1-1, is EAEVAQSPRYKITEKSQAVAFWCDPISGHATLYWYRQILGQGPELLVQFQDESVVDDSQLPKDRFSAERLKGVDSTLKIQPAELGDSAMYLCASSPRLNTEAFFGQGTRLTVV.